Below, 25 T cell receptor beta chains from the same sample are listed, as sequenced in a study of blood T cell repertoires in COVID-19. Here immunoSEQ multiplex PCR was the method, and the copy in TCRdb shows in-frame clones only, minus some. The sample includes about 110,000 clones, approximately 82% of them seen just once. The specimen was peripheral blood. Receptors originate from a woman in her seventies with acute or convalescent COVID-19.

V usage is TRBV6-5 and J usage is TRBJ1-2, with a tentative D call TRBD1 (5 bases). The CDR3 has 14 amino acids. CDR1 and CDR2 (germline): MNHEY, SVGAGI. V lost 5 bases and J 4 bases, leaving 14 bases between the germline ends. The CDR3, as DNA: TGTGCCAGCAGTATCCCGGACAACACCTATGGCTACACCTTC. Translation gives CASSIPDNTYGYTF.

V is TRBV10-1 and J is TRBJ2-7, with D perhaps TRBD2 (6 bases). CDR1 is WNHNN, CDR2 SYGVQD, per germline (reference sequence). Trimming took 3 bases from V and 3 from J, leaving 15 bases between them. The CDR3 is 15 residues long. The CDR3 bases are TGCGCCAGCAGTGATAGCGGAATCGGGTTCTACGAGCAGTACTTC. Translation gives CASSDSGIGFYEQYF.

J is TRBJ1-6 and V is TRBV2; 7 bases are a match to TRBD1. The CDR3 extends over 16 amino acids. Germline lookup yields CDR1 SNHLY and CDR2 FYNNEI. The V segment lost 3 bases and the J segment 6 bases; nucleotides outside the gene matches: 8. The CDR3 sequence is CASSDEGGFGNSPLHF. The CDR3 DNA reads as TGTGCCAGCAGTGACGAAGGGGGCTTCGGTAATTCACCCCTCCACTTT.

The genes are TRBV2 and TRBJ2-5; 8 bases are a match to TRBD2. Germline CDR1 and CDR2: SNHLY and FYNNEI. CDR3 length equals 16 residues. V was clipped by 7 bases and J by 3 bases; unmatched bases: 13. The CDR3 region is CASNGGAGGLKETQYF. DNA of the CDR3: TGTGCCAGCAACGGGGGGGCCGGAGGGCTCAAAGAGACCCAGTACTTC.

The chain has TRBV15 and TRBJ2-7, with D possibly matching TRBD1 (5 bases). V lost 0 bases, J lost 3 bases, and 12 bases lay in between. This CDR3 spans 15 amino acids. CDR1 and CDR2 from the germline V gene are LNHNV and YYDKDF (reference sequence). CDR3 bases: TGTGCCACCAGCAGAGATGTAGGGGCCAACTACGAGCAGTACTTC. Its protein product is CATSRDVGANYEQYF.

The genes are TRBV18 and TRBJ1-1; TRBD1 matches 7 bases. This CDR3 region has 15 residues. J gave up 3 bases and V 4 bases, and 8 bases lay outside the gene matches. In germline, CDR1 is KGHSH, CDR2 LQKENI. Here the CDR3 reads CASSLPRGLHTEAFF. CDR3 DNA: TGTGCCAGCTCACTACCGAGGGGGCTTCACACTGAAGCTTTCTTT.

The table lists this clone with a count of one. The chain has TRBV5-6 and TRBJ1-1, with no clear D. Germline CDR1 reads SGHDT; CDR2 reads YYEEEE. V dropped 2 bases and J dropped 8 bases, with 7 bases sitting between them. The CDR3 has 11 amino acids. CDR3 nucleotide sequence: TGTGCCAGCAGCTTTTTCAAAGAAGCTTTCTTT. Residues: CASSFFKEAFF. Based on the CDR3 plus reference TRBV5-6 and TRBJ1-1, the full variable domain is DAGVTQSPTHLIKTRGQQVTLRCSPKSGHDTVSWYQQALGQGPQFIFQYYEEEERQRGNFPDRFSGHQFPNYSSELNVNALLLGDSALYLCASSFFKEAFFGQGTRLTVV.

This clone was picked up one time. This chain connects TRBV2 to TRBJ2-2, with D tentatively TRBD1 (5 bases). The V end was cut by 1 base, the J end by 4 bases, with 10 bases between. This CDR3 has 15 amino acids. Germline CDR1 SNHLY, CDR2 FYNNEI. CDR3 sequence: CASSEEFRATGELFF. The CDR3 nucleotides read TGTGCCAGCAGTGAAGAGTTCAGGGCCACCGGGGAGCTGTTTTTT. The variable domain in full, completed from reference TRBV2 and TRBJ2-2, reads EPEVTQTPSHQVTQMGQEVILRCVPISNHLYFYWYRQILGQKVEFLVSFYNNEISEKSEIFDDQFSVERPDGSNFTLKIRSTKLEDSAMYFCASSEEFRATGELFFGEGSRLTVL.

The chain is built from TRBV18 and TRBJ2-3, with a tentative D call TRBD1 (5 bases). Trimming took off 3 bases at V and 5 bases at J, with 12 bases between the two ends. This CDR3 is 14 amino acids long. CDR1 and CDR2 (germline): KGHSH, LQKENI. As DNA, the CDR3 is TGTGCCAGCTCACCCTTTCAGGGTAAAGATACGCAGTATTTT. Translating it yields CASSPFQGKDTQYF. Full variable domain (outside the CDR3, taken from reference TRBV18 and TRBJ2-3): NAGVMQNPRHLVRRRGQEARLRCSPMKGHSHVYWYRQLPEEGLKFMVYLQKENIIDESGMPKERFSAEFPKEGPSILRIQQVVRGDSAAYFCASSPFQGKDTQYFGPGTRLTVL.

The genes are TRBV29-1 and TRBJ2-3, with D possibly TRBD2 on 6 matching bases. The germline gives CDR1 SQVTM, CDR2 ANQGSEA. The CDR3 totals 15 residues. Trimming took off 4 bases at V and 0 bases at J, with 14 bases between the two ends. CDR3 region: CSVAPTSPSTDTQYF. The DNA for the CDR3 is TGCAGCGTTGCACCCACTAGCCCCAGCACAGATACGCAGTATTTT.

For the CDR3, the DNA is TGTGCCAGCACCCCTACATCGGCGGGGGGGCGTCGAAATCAGCCCCAGCATTTT. This encodes CASTPTSAGGRRNQPQHF. This rearrangement joins TRBV6-2 or TRBV6-3 to TRBJ1-5, with D perhaps TRBD1 (6 bases). V lost 7 bases and J 4 bases, leaving 26 bases between the germline ends. CDR1 is MNHEY and CDR2 is SVGEGT in the germline V gene. The CDR3 is 18 amino acids.

The rearrangement uses TRBV5-1 and TRBJ1-4; D is perhaps TRBD1 (5 bases). CDR1 is SGHRS and CDR2 is YFSETQ in the germline V gene. The V end lost 1 base, the J end lost 4 bases, and 11 bases lay between the germline ends. CDR3 size: 15 residues. In DNA, the CDR3 is TGCGCCAGCAGCTTGATGGGGGGAGATAATGAAAAACTGTTTTTT. This gives the protein CASSLMGGDNEKLFF.

V gene TRBV19 combines with J gene TRBJ1-2; 8 bases map to TRBD1. The CDR3 is 15 amino acids. The germline gives CDR1 LNHDA, CDR2 SQIVND (reference sequence). The junction had 16 bases not matched to a gene; V was cut back by 10 bases and J by 6 bases. The CDR3 nucleotides are TGTGCCACCCAACGGGTCTCAGGGGGCGCAGATGGCTACACCTTC. The encoded protein is CATQRVSGGADGYTF. Variable domain in full (rest from reference TRBV19 and TRBJ1-2): DGGITQSPKYLFRKEGQNVTLSCEQNLNHDAMYWYRQDPGQGLRLIYYSQIVNDFQKGDIAEGYSVSREKKESFPLTVTSAQKNPTAFYLCATQRVSGGADGYTFGSGTRLTVV.

Comments on this clone: One junction end does not reproduce the germline sequence, and a read error may be involved. This chain uses TRBV7-7 with TRBJ2-6; possible D gene TRBD1, 5 bases. The CDR3 is 15 residues long. Per the germline V gene, CDR1 is SSHAT and CDR2 is FNYEAQ (reference sequence). The CDR3 here is CASSSDRPGANVLTF. As DNA, the CDR3 is TGTGCTAGCAGCTCAGACAGACCTGGGGCCAACGTCCTGACTTTC.

As concerns this clone: Germline is not matched at one junction end, which may reflect a read error. V and J are TRBV7-3 and TRBJ2-1; D remains ambiguous. The CDR3 has 15 amino acids. Germline CDR1 SGHTA, CDR2 FQGTGA. CDR3 protein: CASSLSKSSYNEQFF. In DNA, the CDR3 is TGTGCCAGCAGTTTAAGCAAGAGCTCCTACAATGAGCAGTTCTTC.

This clone was detected only a few times. V usage is TRBV7-3 and J usage is TRBJ2-2; D is undetermined. V lost 5 bases and J 3 bases, leaving 4 bases between the germline ends. The CDR3 consists of 12 residues. Germline values: CDR1 SGHTA, CDR2 FQGTGA. Here the CDR3 reads CASSRHTGELFF. CDR3 DNA: TGTGCCAGCAGCCGTCACACCGGGGAGCTGTTTTTT.

This clone came up once. V usage is TRBV30 and J usage is TRBJ1-3; D possibly corresponds to TRBD1 (5 bases). V was pared by 4 bases and J by 0 bases, with 10 bases between. Germline V gene lookup returns CDR1 GTSNPN and CDR2 SVGIG (reference sequence). The CDR3 runs to 14 residues. CDR3 amino acids: CAWTTDSSGNTIYF. CDR3 DNA: TGTGCCTGGACGACAGATTCCTCTGGAAACACCATATATTTT. Full variable domain (remainder filled in from reference TRBV30 and TRBJ1-3): SQTIHQWPATLVQPVGSPLSLECTVEGTSNPNLYWYRQAAGRGLQLLFYSVGIGQISSEVPQNLSASRPQDRQFILSSKKLLLSDSGFYLCAWTTDSSGNTIYFGEGSWLTVV.

This clone was seen once. The V gene is TRBV5-1, the J gene TRBJ2-2; TRBD1 agrees at 7 bases. Germline-derived CDR1 and CDR2 are SGHRS and YFSETQ. This CDR3 is 17 amino acids long. V dropped 0 bases and J dropped 6; count of bases not matched to a gene: 11. The CDR3 reads CASSLGRQGLVSGELFF. The CDR3 DNA reads TGCGCCAGCAGCTTGGGGCGACAGGGTTTAGTATCCGGGGAGCTGTTTTTT.

This CDR3 is CASSYGTGRGSEYF. CDR3 nucleotide sequence: TGTGCCAGCAGTTACGGGACAGGCAGAGGGTCGGAGTACTTC. The chain recombines TRBV6-5 with TRBJ2-7; TRBD1 aligns across 8 bases. Trimming removed 2 bases from V and 11 bases from J; junction bases left unmatched: 11. This CDR3 contains 14 residues. CDR1 and CDR2 (germline): MNHEY, SVGAGI.

Here the CDR3 reads CASSSRGGADEKLFF. As DNA, the CDR3 is TGCGCCAGCAGCTCCCGAGGAGGGGCGGATGAAAAACTGTTTTTT. This rearrangement joins TRBV5-1 to TRBJ1-4; D might be TRBD1 (5 bases). Germline V lookup: CDR1 SGHRS, CDR2 YFSETQ. The V end was cut by 3 bases, the J end by 6 bases, with 15 bases between. This CDR3 comprises 15 residues.

The count of this clone is one. The chain uses TRBV6-5 and TRBJ1-5, with 7 bases fitting TRBD1. With 11 bases clipped from V and 9 bases from J, the junction kept 10 bases outside the gene matches. Germline lookup yields CDR1 MNHEY and CDR2 SVGAGI. The CDR3 has 12 residues. The CDR3 loop reads CAGGQSARPQHF. The CDR3 nucleotides read TGTGCCGGGGGACAGTCCGCTAGGCCCCAGCATTTT.

The V gene is TRBV18, the J gene TRBJ2-4; 8 nucleotides agree with TRBD2. The CDR3 totals 17 residues. CDR1 is KGHSH, CDR2 LQKENI, per germline. The V segment lost 0 bases and the J segment 3 bases; nucleotides outside the gene matches: 7. This chain's CDR3 is CASSPPSLAGFKNIQYF. The CDR3 DNA sequence: TGTGCCAGCTCACCACCGTCCCTAGCGGGCTTCAAAAACATTCAGTACTTC.

The chain carries TRBV5-8 and TRBJ1-2; D gene uncertain. This CDR3 region has 14 residues. CDR1 is SGHTS, CDR2 YDEGEE, per germline. Between the trimmed V and J ends, which lost 7 bases and 0 bases, there was a span of 13 bases. The CDR3: CASPLGSTNYGYTF. The CDR3 DNA follows: TGTGCCAGCCCCCTGGGCAGCACTAACTATGGCTACACCTTC.

This chain joins TRBV6-2 or TRBV6-3 and TRBJ1-5; D unresolved. CDR3 length: 14 amino acids. V was pared by 4 bases and J by 7 bases, with 14 bases between. CDR1 is MNHEY and CDR2 is SVGEGT in the germline V gene. CDR3: CASSSFGESQPQHF. Written as DNA, the CDR3 is TGTGCCAGCAGTTCATTCGGGGAATCCCAGCCCCAGCATTTT.

The chain recombines TRBV5-1 with TRBJ1-5; no clear D. CDR1 and CDR2 (germline): SGHRS, YFSETQ. This CDR3 comprises 15 residues. Trimming took 4 bases from V and 1 from J, leaving 12 bases between them. CDR3 bases: TGCGCCAGCAGCGTGGGAGGGTCGAGCAATCAGCCCCAGCATTTT. This sequence encodes CASSVGGSSNQPQHF.